This T cell receptor (beta chain) was profiled in a study of graft-versus-host responses after intestinal transplantation (dated by TCRdb to the early 2020s). Regarding the research as a whole: The transplants that recipients received were multivisceral, liver-intestinal, or isolated intestinal. Alloreactive clones were identified by sequencing pre-transplant mixed lymphocyte reaction products and comparing these products with unstimulated pre-transplant donor and recipient T cells. Rather than going through the commercial service, samples from three later patients were sequenced in-house on an Illumina MiSeq and processed with MiXCR. Every recipient was given anti-thymocyte globulin induction, then maintenance tacrolimus and steroids for about three years. A cohort of 20 to 25 intestinal transplant recipients, including one retransplant, was enrolled, and 3 patients lacking pretransplant specimens were excluded. After intestinal transplantation, graft-versus-host and host-versus-graft alloreactive T cell clones were followed in the graft, circulation and bone marrow using bulk TCR-beta CDR3 sequencing. A peak of at least 4% donor T cells among recipient peripheral blood mononuclear cells was the definition used for donor T cell macrochimerism. Overall study outcomes, separate from this receptor: Early after transplant, peak levels of circulating GvH clones were found to be associated with declines in HvG clones. The relatively low number and heterogeneity of intestinal transplant patients limited the conclusions. GvH clones turned up in recipient bone marrow, with some appearing earlier in ileal mucosa or blood, a pattern consistent with an intestinal mucosal origin. In the allografts of patients with donor T cell macrochimerism, GvH to HvG T cell clonal ratios were high.

The sample's time point, from its label and the paper: cells obtained before transplantation from donor or recipient. CD3+CD4+ and CD3+CD8+ populations were FACS-sorted from unstimulated pre-transplant donor and recipient cells taken from spleen or lymph nodes. After removal of 1 base from V and 3 bases from J, the junction retains 4 bases not matched to a gene. The CDR1 and CDR2 encoded by the germline V gene are MGHRA and YSYEKL. The CDR3 measures 17 amino acids from cysteine to phenylalanine. This entry keeps only the CDR3 DNA: 51 bases, framed from base 1. The library was generated by the immunoSEQ multiplex PCR assay. In most patients, genomic DNA was isolated using the Qiagen DNeasy Blood and Tissue Kit and sent frozen to Adaptive Biotechnologies for TCR sequencing. Adaptive Biotechnologies carried out high-throughput TCR-beta CDR3 sequencing of genomic DNA for most patients. As for the original processing: TCR sequencing data for approximately 17 patients were retrieved from Adaptive's ImmunoSEQ software; three other patients were processed with MiXCR and VDJtools. To correct CD4 versus CD8 sorting errors, any sequence found in both subsets at a frequency ratio below 5:1 was removed. CDR3 nucleotide sequences shared between donor and recipient were removed because their origin could not be assigned. To be classed as alloreactive, a clone needed at least 2-fold expansion over unstimulated cells and a minimum CFSE-low frequency of 0.002% (template counts) or 0.001% (read counts). A clone was considered mappable if detected in the sequenced pre-transplant spleen, lymph node, or MLR CFSE-low populations of the donor or recipient. The cumulative frequency of alloreactive clones was calculated as a percentage of all sequences, weighted by copy number. Held by TCRdb, this immuneACCESS table contains in-frame sequences only and omits some clones. Under half of the omission traces to an unresolved V gene where checked; the cause of the rest is unknown. D and trimming were read from the DNA, whereas the V and J calls and clone size are those reported in that table. Recorded for this sample are over 85,000 clones; approximately 94% of them occurred a single time. More than 0.15% of the sample goes to the ten largest clones.

On this clone: Its specific antigen is unknown. No clone much larger than this one lies a single base away; base qualities are absent.

This receptor chain uses TRBV4-1 and TRBJ2-2, with TRBD2 matching 11 junction bases. The sequencing here drew on unstimulated CD4+ T cells sorted from spleen or lymph node cells, taken before transplant. The source is a human donor who was the organ donor for an intestinal transplant. The sequence in DNA is TGCGCCAGCAGCCAAGGGCTAGCGGGGGGTTACACCGGGGAGCTGTTTTTT. The translation is CASSQGLAGGYTGELFF.